The 28 T cell receptor beta chains reported below all come from one sample, sequenced in a study of blood T cell repertoires in COVID-19. Some clones are missing from TCRdb's copy, which holds only in-frame ones; the method was immunoSEQ multiplex PCR. The sample holds about 91,000 clones, more than 60% seen once. The sample consisted of peripheral blood. The receptors stem from an older man with acute or convalescent COVID-19.

This chain's CDR3 is CASSDRAGGSYNEQFF. The CDR3 nucleotides read TGTGCCAGCAGCGACCGGGCGGGAGGGTCCTACAATGAGCAGTTCTTC. J is TRBJ2-1 and V is TRBV6-2 or TRBV6-3; 9 positions match TRBD2. The CDR3 totals 16 residues. V lost 6 bases to trimming and J lost 1 base; unmatched junction nucleotides: 7. CDR1 and CDR2 from the germline V gene are MNHEY and SVGEGT.

In nucleotides, the CDR3 is TGTGCCAGCAGCTTAGATGGGGCACCCCAGCATTTT. Translated, it gives CASSLDGAPQHF. The V call is TRBV11-2, the J call TRBJ1-5; weak D call: TRBD1 (5 bases). This CDR3 is built from 12 residues. Germline CDR1 SGHAT, CDR2 FQNNGV. V lost 0 bases and J lost 10, with 7 bases in between.

This chain joins TRBV5-1 and TRBJ2-2; D is possibly TRBD2 (6 bases). The CDR3 runs 14 residues. Looked up from germline, CDR1 is SGHRS and CDR2 is YFSETQ. Trimming stripped 10 bases from V and 0 bases from J, with 13 bases between. CDR3 bases: TGCGCCTCCGGTCCGGGGGCGAACACCGGGGAGCTGTTTTTT. This gives the protein CASGPGANTGELFF.

V usage is TRBV30 and J usage is TRBJ1-3; D is unresolved. This CDR3 spans 13 amino acids. V dropped 4 bases and J dropped 1 base, with 8 bases sitting between them. The V gene's germline CDR1 is GTSNPN and CDR2 SVGIG (reference sequence). In nucleotides, the CDR3 is TGTGCCTGGACGGGTGGGTCTGGAAACACCATATATTTT. Amino acids: CAWTGGSGNTIYF.

J is TRBJ2-1 and V is TRBV18; TRBD2 agrees at 8 bases. This CDR3 has 17 residues. V lost 3 bases and J lost 0; bases outside the gene matches: 7. The germline V gene encodes CDR1 KGHSH and CDR2 LQKENI. Here the CDR3 reads CASSPKTSESSYNEQFF. The CDR3, as DNA: TGTGCCAGCTCACCTAAGACTAGCGAGAGCTCCTACAATGAGCAGTTCTTC.

The chain combines TRBV28 with TRBJ2-7; 7 nucleotides align to TRBD1. The V segment lost 7 bases and the J segment 3 bases; nucleotides outside the gene matches: 9. The CDR3 sequence is 14 residues long. In germline, CDR1 is MDHEN, CDR2 SYDVKM. This chain's CDR3 is CASNPGTAFYEQYF. The CDR3 nucleotides are TGTGCCAGCAACCCCGGGACAGCATTCTACGAGCAGTACTTC.

The chain carries TRBV6-5 and TRBJ1-2; 8 bases line up with TRBD1. With V trimmed by 2 bases and J by 7 bases, 6 bases remained unmatched. Germline CDR1 and CDR2: MNHEY and SVGAGI. CDR3 length: 14 residues. The CDR3 region has the DNA TGTGCCAGCAGTTACACCCAGGGGGCGCGTGGCTACACCTTC. Residues: CASSYTQGARGYTF.

The V call is TRBV5-1, the J call TRBJ2-1; TRBD2 aligns across 8 bases. V dropped 7 bases and J dropped 6; count of bases not matched to a gene: 6. The germline V gene encodes CDR1 SGHRS and CDR2 YFSETQ. This CDR3 comprises 13 residues. The CDR3 reads CASGPGGLNEQFF. The CDR3 DNA reads as TGCGCCAGCGGACCGGGAGGGCTCAATGAGCAGTTCTTC.

The chain recombines TRBV19 with TRBJ2-7, with a weak D call TRBD2 (5 bases). There are 13 residues in the CDR3. Germline V lookup: CDR1 LNHDA, CDR2 SQIVND (reference sequence). V was shortened by 3 bases and J by 7 bases, with 13 bases between the two germline ends. CDR3 in DNA: TGTGCCAGTAGTATCCCCGAGGGTGGGGAGCAGTACTTC. Amino acids: CASSIPEGGEQYF.

The chain is built from TRBV6-5 and TRBJ2-7; no reliable D call. Deletions cut 2 bases from V and 5 bases from J, with 4 bases between. CDR1 and CDR2 from the germline V gene are MNHEY and SVGAGI. The CDR3 runs 11 residues. The CDR3 coding sequence is TGTGCCAGCAGTTACATCAACGAGCAGTACTTC. Amino acid sequence: CASSYINEQYF.

This clone was seen ten or more times. The chain joins TRBV25-1 to TRBJ1-2; weak D call: TRBD1 (5 bases). Trimming removed 3 bases from V and 3 bases from J, with 17 bases in between. Germline V lookup: CDR1 MGHDK, CDR2 SYGVNS. CDR3 length equals 16 residues. CDR3 sequence reads: CASSDLTGTGDYGYTF. For the CDR3, the DNA is TGTGCCAGCAGTGACCTAACCGGGACTGGAGACTATGGCTACACCTTC.

V usage is TRBV2 and J usage is TRBJ1-2; perhaps TRBD1 as D (5 bases). CDR1 is SNHLY and CDR2 is FYNNEI in the germline V gene. Trimming removed 1 base from V and 3 bases from J, with 9 bases in between. This CDR3 has 14 amino acids. The CDR3 here is CASSEGGRYYGYTF. CDR3 nucleotide sequence: TGTGCCAGCAGTGAAGGGGGCCGGTACTATGGCTACACCTTC.

The V gene is TRBV7-2, the J gene TRBJ2-7; D is ambiguous. The V and J ends lost 2 bases and 1 base respectively, with 12 bases between them. Germline V CDR1 and CDR2: SGHTA, FQGNSA. The CDR3 length is 15 residues. The CDR3 loop reads CASSLTPGSSYEQYF. Here the CDR3 DNA reads TGTGCCAGCAGCTTAACCCCAGGTTCTTCCTACGAGCAGTACTTC.

This clone appeared many times. This chain links TRBV4-3 with TRBJ2-2, with 7 bases lining up with TRBD1. The germline V gene has CDR1 LGHNA and CDR2 YSLEER. J gave up 6 bases and V 4 bases, and 8 bases lay outside the gene matches. This CDR3 has 15 amino acids. The CDR3 coding sequence is TGCGCCAGCAGCCCAACTACAGGGGTGGCCGGGGAGCTGTTTTTT. Translating gives CASSPTTGVAGELFF.

The sample holds a few counts of this clone. This rearrangement joins TRBV7-6 to TRBJ2-7; 8 bases match TRBD2. After removal of 0 bases from V and 4 bases from J, the junction contained 8 bases not matched to a gene. Germline V CDR1 and CDR2: SGHVS, FNYEAQ. This CDR3 spans 16 amino acids. CDR3: CASSLAPPGGPYEQYF. CDR3 sequence (DNA): TGTGCCAGCAGCTTAGCCCCCCCGGGAGGGCCGTACGAGCAGTACTTC.

V gene TRBV5-4 combines with J gene TRBJ2-1; 13 bases align to TRBD2. CDR1 is SGHNT and CDR2 is YYREEE in the germline V gene (reference sequence). This CDR3 has 17 residues. V lost 2 bases, J lost 2 bases, and 4 bases stayed unmatched. The CDR3 coding sequence is TGTGCCAGCAGCTTTGGGACTAGCGGGAATCCCTACAATGAGCAGTTCTTC. Translated, it gives CASSFGTSGNPYNEQFF.

This rearrangement joins TRBV4-2 to TRBJ2-1; 12 bases fit TRBD1. The CDR3 extends over 16 amino acids. Looked up from germline, CDR1 is LGHNA and CDR2 is YNFKEQ. V lost 1 base and J lost 12; bases outside the gene matches: 10. The CDR3 nucleotides read TGTGCCAGCAGCCAAGCAGGGGGACAGGGGGCAGAAAGGCAGTTCTTC. Encoded protein: CASSQAGGQGAERQFF.

J is TRBJ2-5 and V is TRBV5-4; weak D call: TRBD1 (6 bases). Germline V gene sequence: CDR1 SGHNT, CDR2 YYREEE (reference sequence). V gave up 2 bases and J gave up 1 base, with 6 bases separating them. CDR3 length: 13 residues. This CDR3 is CASSFRGQETQYF. As DNA, the CDR3 is TGTGCCAGCAGCTTCAGGGGCCAAGAGACCCAGTACTTC.

The chain carries TRBV19 and TRBJ2-5; a weak D match, TRBD2 (6 bases). The CDR3 spans 16 residues. Germline lookup yields CDR1 LNHDA and CDR2 SQIVND (reference sequence). V lost 3 bases and J lost 0, with 14 bases in between. In DNA, the CDR3 is TGTGCCAGTAGTATTAGCCCGACGGGAGACCAAGAGACCCAGTACTTC. Translated, it gives CASSISPTGDQETQYF.

This clone was counted between two and nine times. This chain connects TRBV5-1 to TRBJ1-6; 7 bases are shared with TRBD1. This CDR3 is built from 14 residues. Germline V gene lookup returns CDR1 SGHRS and CDR2 YFSETQ. The V gene end was trimmed by 6 bases and the J gene end by 6 bases; junction bases not matched to a gene: 6. CDR3 region: CASTPGQINSPLHF. The CDR3 DNA follows: TGCGCCAGCACCCCGGGACAGATTAATTCACCCCTCCACTTT.

The chain uses TRBV20-1 and TRBJ2-5, with 9 bases matching TRBD2. In germline, CDR1 is DFQATT, CDR2 SNEGSKA (reference sequence). CDR3 length equals 15 residues. V dropped 3 bases and J dropped 3; count of bases not matched to a gene: 8. The CDR3 coding sequence is TGCAGTGCTAGTAGCGTGACTAGCGGAAAAGAGACCCAGTACTTC. Amino acids: CSASSVTSGKETQYF.

The CDR3 DNA reads TGTGCCAGCAGCTTAGAGGACAGAAGACAGTTCTTC. Translated, it gives CASSLEDRRQFF. The chain couples TRBV7-2 to TRBJ2-1; perhaps TRBD1 as D (6 bases). The CDR3 is 12 residues long. Germline V gene sequence: CDR1 SGHTA, CDR2 FQGNSA. Trimming removed 1 base at V and 13 bases at J, with 11 bases between.

This clone was recorded only once. V usage is TRBV5-1 and J usage is TRBJ2-5; tentatively, D is TRBD2 (6 bases). CDR1 and CDR2 from the germline V gene are SGHRS and YFSETQ. V was trimmed by 1 base and J by 2 bases, leaving 9 bases between them. This CDR3 has 14 residues. The CDR3 sequence is CASSLIADQETQYF. In DNA form, the CDR3 reads TGCGCCAGCAGCTTGATAGCGGATCAAGAGACCCAGTACTTC.

The V call is TRBV5-6, the J call TRBJ1-5; 9 bases line up with TRBD1. The ends lost 0 bases at V and 3 bases at J; junction bases unmatched: 4. CDR3 length: 16 amino acids. The V gene's germline CDR1 is SGHDT and CDR2 YYEEEE. DNA for the CDR3: TGTGCCAGCAGCTTGGGCAACAGGGGGCACAATCAGCCCCAGCATTTT. It specifies CASSLGNRGHNQPQHF.

The J gene is TRBJ1-3, the V gene TRBV9; unclear D gene. Germline V gene lookup returns CDR1 SGDLS and CDR2 YYNGEE. This CDR3 comprises 15 residues. The V and J ends lost 0 bases and 4 bases respectively, with 11 bases between them. CDR3 in amino acids: CASSVDSGSGNTIYF. The CDR3 bases are TGTGCCAGCAGCGTAGATTCGGGGTCAGGAAACACCATATATTTT.

J is TRBJ1-2 and V is TRBV18, with D perhaps matching TRBD1 (6 bases). V was cut by 3 bases and J by 1 base, with 15 bases left in between. CDR3 size: 16 residues. Germline CDR1 is KGHSH and CDR2 is LQKENI. The CDR3 sequence is CASSPSQGLLNYGYTF. The CDR3 DNA reads TGTGCCAGCTCACCTTCCCAGGGGTTACTTAACTATGGCTACACCTTC.

This chain joins TRBV3-1 (or the pseudogene TRBV3-2) and TRBJ2-7; TRBD2 matches 7 bases. The trim removed 5 bases at V and 0 bases at J, leaving 10 bases unmatched. Germline CDR1 reads LGHDT; CDR2 reads YNNKEL (reference sequence). CDR3 length equals 16 residues. CDR3 nucleotide sequence: TGTGCCAGCAGCAGTTACCCGGGGGAGGGCTCCTACGAGCAGTACTTC. Residues: CASSSYPGEGSYEQYF.

CDR3 bases: TGTGCCAGCAGGCGAATACAGGGTTCCCACAATGAGCAGTTCTTC. This codes for CASRRIQGSHNEQFF. This chain connects TRBV11-2 to TRBJ2-1, with D possibly matching TRBD1 (6 bases). CDR1 and CDR2 from the germline V gene are SGHAT and FQNNGV. Trimming shortened V by 6 bases and J by 5 bases, and 17 bases separated the two germline ends. This CDR3 has 15 residues. The variable domain in full, with the rest retrieved from reference TRBV11-2 and TRBJ2-1, is EAGVAQSPRYKIIEKRQSVAFWCNPISGHATLYWYQQILGQGPKLLIQFQNNGVVDDSQLPKDRFSAERLKGVDSTLKIQPAKLEDSAVYLCASRRIQGSHNEQFFGPGTRLTVL.